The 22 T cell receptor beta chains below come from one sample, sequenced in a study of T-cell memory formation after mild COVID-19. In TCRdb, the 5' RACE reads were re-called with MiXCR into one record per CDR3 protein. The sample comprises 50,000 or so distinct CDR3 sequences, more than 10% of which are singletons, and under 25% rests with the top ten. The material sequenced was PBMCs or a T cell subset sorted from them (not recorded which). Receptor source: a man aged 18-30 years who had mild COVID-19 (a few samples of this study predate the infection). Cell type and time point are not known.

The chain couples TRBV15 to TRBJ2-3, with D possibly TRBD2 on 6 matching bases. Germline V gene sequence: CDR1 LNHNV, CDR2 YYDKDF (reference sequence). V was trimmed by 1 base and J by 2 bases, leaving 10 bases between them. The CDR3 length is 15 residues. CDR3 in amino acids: CATSRVAGNTDTQYF. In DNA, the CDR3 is TGTGCCACCAGCAGAGTGGCGGGGAACACAGATACGCAGTATTTT.

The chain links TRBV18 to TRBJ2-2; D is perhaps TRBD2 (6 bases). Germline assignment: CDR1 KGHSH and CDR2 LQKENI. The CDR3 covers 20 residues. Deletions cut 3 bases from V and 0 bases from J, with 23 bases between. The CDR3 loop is CASSPLLSYGTATNTGELFF. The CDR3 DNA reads TGTGCCAGCTCACCTCTTTTATCGTACGGGACTGCAACGAACACCGGGGAGCTGTTTTTT. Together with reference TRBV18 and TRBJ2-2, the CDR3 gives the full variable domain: NAGVMQNPRHLVRRRGQEARLRCSPMKGHSHVYWYRQLPEEGLKFMVYLQKENIIDESGMPKERFSAEFPKEGPSILRIQQVVRGDSAAYFCASSPLLSYGTATNTGELFFGEGSRLTVL.

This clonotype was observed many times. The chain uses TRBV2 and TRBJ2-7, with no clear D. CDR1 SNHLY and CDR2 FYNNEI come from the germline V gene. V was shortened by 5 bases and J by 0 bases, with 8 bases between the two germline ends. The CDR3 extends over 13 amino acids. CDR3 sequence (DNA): TGTGCCAGCAGTTTATCCCCCTCCTACGAGCAGTACTTC. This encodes CASSLSPSYEQYF.

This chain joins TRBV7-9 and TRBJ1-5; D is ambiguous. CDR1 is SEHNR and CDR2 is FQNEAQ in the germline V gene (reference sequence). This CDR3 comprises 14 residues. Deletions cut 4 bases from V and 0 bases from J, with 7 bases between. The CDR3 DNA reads TGTGCCAGCAGCTCAGCGAATAGCAATCAGCCCCAGCATTTT. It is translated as CASSSANSNQPQHF.

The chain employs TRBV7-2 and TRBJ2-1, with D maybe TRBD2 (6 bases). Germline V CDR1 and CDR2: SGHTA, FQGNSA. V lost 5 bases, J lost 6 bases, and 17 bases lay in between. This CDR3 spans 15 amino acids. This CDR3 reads CASSPGTPRANEQFF. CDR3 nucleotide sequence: TGTGCCAGCAGCCCCGGGACTCCTCGGGCCAATGAGCAGTTCTTC.

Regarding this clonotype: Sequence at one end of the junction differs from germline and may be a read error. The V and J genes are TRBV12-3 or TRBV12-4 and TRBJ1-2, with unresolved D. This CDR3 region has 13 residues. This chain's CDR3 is CASSLVGGGGYNF. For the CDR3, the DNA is TGTGCCAGCAGTTTAGTTGGTGGCGGCGGCTACAACTTC.

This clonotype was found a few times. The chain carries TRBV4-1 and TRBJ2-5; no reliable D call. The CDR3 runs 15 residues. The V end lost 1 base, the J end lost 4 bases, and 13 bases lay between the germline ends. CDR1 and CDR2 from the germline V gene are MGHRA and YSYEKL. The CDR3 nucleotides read TGCGCCAGCAGCCAAGCGCCCGGCCTCGGAGAGACCCAGTACTTC. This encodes CASSQAPGLGETQYF.

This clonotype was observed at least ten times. This chain's CDR3 is CASSLWNYEQYF. CDR3 nucleotide sequence: TGTGCCAGCAGCTTATGGAACTACGAGCAGTACTTC. V and J are TRBV7-9 and TRBJ2-7; D remains ambiguous. The CDR3 length is 12 residues. The V end lost 2 bases, the J end lost 3 bases, and 5 bases lay between the germline ends. The germline CDR1 and CDR2 sequences are SEHNR and FQNEAQ (reference sequence).

In nucleotides, the CDR3 is TGTGCCAGCACCATACCGGGACAGGCATCACCCCTCCACTTT. It encodes CASTIPGQASPLHF. The V and J genes are TRBV2 and TRBJ1-6, with 8 bases matching TRBD1. This CDR3 has 14 residues. The V gene end was trimmed by 7 bases and the J gene end by 10 bases; junction bases not matched to a gene: 9. Germline V gene lookup returns CDR1 SNHLY and CDR2 FYNNEI. The variable domain in full, with the rest retrieved from reference TRBV2 and TRBJ1-6, is EPEVTQTPSHQVTQMGQEVILRCVPISNHLYFYWYRQILGQKVEFLVSFYNNEISEKSEIFDDQFSVERPDGSNFTLKIRSTKLEDSAMYFCASTIPGQASPLHFGNGTRLTVT.

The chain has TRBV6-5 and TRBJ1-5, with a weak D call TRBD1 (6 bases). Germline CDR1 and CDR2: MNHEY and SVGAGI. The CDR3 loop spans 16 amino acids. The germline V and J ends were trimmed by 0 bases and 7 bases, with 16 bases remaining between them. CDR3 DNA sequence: TGTGCCAGCAGTTACTCGAAGGGGGGGGGCGGCCAGCCCCAGCATTTT. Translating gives CASSYSKGGGGQPQHF.

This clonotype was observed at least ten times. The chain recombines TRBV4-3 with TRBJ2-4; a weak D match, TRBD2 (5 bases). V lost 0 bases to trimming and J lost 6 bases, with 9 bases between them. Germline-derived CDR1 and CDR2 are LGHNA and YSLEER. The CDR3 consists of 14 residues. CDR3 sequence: CASSQDGVGNIQYF. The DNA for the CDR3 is TGCGCCAGCAGCCAAGACGGGGTAGGAAACATTCAGTACTTC.

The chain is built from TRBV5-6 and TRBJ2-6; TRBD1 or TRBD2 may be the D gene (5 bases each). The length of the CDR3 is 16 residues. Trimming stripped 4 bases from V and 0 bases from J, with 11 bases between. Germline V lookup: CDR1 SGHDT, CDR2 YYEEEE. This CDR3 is CASSIGTGSGANVLTF. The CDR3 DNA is TGTGCCAGCAGCATCGGGACGGGCTCTGGGGCCAACGTCCTGACTTTC. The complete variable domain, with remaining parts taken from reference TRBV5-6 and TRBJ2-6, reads DAGVTQSPTHLIKTRGQQVTLRCSPKSGHDTVSWYQQALGQGPQFIFQYYEEEERQRGNFPDRFSGHQFPNYSSELNVNALLLGDSALYLCASSIGTGSGANVLTFGAGSRLTVL.

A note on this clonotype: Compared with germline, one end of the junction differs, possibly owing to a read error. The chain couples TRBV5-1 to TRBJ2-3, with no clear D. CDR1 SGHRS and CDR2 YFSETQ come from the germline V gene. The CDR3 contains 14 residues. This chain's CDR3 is CDSSPAGITDTQYF. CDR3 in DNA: TGCGACAGCAGCCCAGCCGGCATCACAGATACGCAGTATTTT.

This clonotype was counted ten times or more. The DNA of the CDR3 is TGTGCCAGCAGTTACTCTAGCGGGGGGAATGAGCAGTTCTTC. Protein sequence: CASSYSSGGNEQFF. The chain links TRBV6-2 or TRBV6-3 to TRBJ2-1; 10 bases match TRBD2. Germline V gene data show CDR1 as MNHEY and CDR2 as SVGEGT. J gave up 7 bases and V 0 bases, and 0 bases lay outside the gene matches. The CDR3 is 14 amino acids.

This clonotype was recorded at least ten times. The CDR3: CASSVHPADTQYF. The CDR3 bases are TGTGCCAGCAGCGTCCACCCCGCAGATACGCAGTATTTT. This sequence joins TRBV9 and TRBJ2-3; D is unclear. V was cut by 2 bases and J by 4 bases, with 8 bases left in between. The CDR3 is 13 residues long. Germline values: CDR1 SGDLS, CDR2 YYNGEE. The full variable domain, in which reference TRBV9 and TRBJ2-3 provide the parts outside the CDR3, is DSGVTQTPKHLITATGQRVTLRCSPRSGDLSVYWYQQSLDQGLQFLIQYYNGEERAKGNILERFSAQQFPDLHSELNLSSLELGDSALYFCASSVHPADTQYFGPGTRLTVL.

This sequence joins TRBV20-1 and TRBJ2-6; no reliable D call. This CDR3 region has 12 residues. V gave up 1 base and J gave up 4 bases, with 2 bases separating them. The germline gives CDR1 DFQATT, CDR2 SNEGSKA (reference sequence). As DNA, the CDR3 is TGCAGTGCTAGAGGCGGGGCCAACGTCCTGACTTTC. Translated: CSARGGANVLTF.

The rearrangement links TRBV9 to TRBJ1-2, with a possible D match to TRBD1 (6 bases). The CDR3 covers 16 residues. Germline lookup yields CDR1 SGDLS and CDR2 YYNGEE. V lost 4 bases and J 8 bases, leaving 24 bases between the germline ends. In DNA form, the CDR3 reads TGTGCCAGCAGCCCCAGATCGGGACAAGGGCCTGGCGGCTACACCTTC. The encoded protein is CASSPRSGQGPGGYTF.

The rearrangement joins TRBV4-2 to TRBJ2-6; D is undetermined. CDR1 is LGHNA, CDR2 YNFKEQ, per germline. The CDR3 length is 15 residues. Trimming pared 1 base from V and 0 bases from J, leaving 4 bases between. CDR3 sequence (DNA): TGTGCCAGCAGCCAAGTAGGCTCTGGGGCCAACGTCCTGACTTTC. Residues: CASSQVGSGANVLTF.

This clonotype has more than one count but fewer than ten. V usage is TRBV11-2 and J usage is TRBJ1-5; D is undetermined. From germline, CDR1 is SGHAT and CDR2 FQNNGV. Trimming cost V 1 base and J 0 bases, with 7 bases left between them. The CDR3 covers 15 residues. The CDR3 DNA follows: TGTGCCAGCAGCTTAGTCCAGGATAGCAATCAGCCCCAGCATTTT. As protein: CASSLVQDSNQPQHF.

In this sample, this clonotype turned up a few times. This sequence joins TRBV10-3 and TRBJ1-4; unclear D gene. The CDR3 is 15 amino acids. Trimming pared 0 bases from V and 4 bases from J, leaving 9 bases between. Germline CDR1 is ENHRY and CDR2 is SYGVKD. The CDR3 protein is CAISESTRSNEKLFF. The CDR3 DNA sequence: TGTGCCATCAGTGAGTCGACACGGAGTAATGAAAAACTGTTTTTT.

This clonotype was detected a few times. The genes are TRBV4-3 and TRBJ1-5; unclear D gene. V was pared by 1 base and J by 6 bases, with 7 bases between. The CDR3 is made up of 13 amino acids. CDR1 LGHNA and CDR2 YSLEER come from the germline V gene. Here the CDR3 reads CASSQGWGQPQHF. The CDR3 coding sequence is TGCGCCAGCAGCCAAGGGTGGGGTCAGCCCCAGCATTTT.

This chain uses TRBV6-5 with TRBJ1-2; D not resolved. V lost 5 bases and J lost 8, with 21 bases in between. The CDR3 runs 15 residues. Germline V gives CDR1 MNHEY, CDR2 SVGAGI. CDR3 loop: CASSPRAGYTGGYTF. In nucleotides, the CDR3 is TGTGCCAGCAGTCCCCGGGCAGGTTATACGGGAGGCTACACCTTC.